This passage covers 22 T cell receptor beta chains from one sample sequenced in a study of beta chain features in type 1 diabetes. Of the isolated RNA, all was reverse transcribed, and so the sequenced material was expressed TCRB transcripts. The method was immunoSEQ multiplex PCR; TCRdb's version includes in-frame clones alone and lacks a portion of them. The sample shows 350,000 to 400,000 clones, roughly 16% of them seen only once. Sequencing was done on a sample of naive CD4+ T cells from blood. Receptors originate from a young woman in good health.

The rearrangement joins TRBV12-5 to TRBJ2-5, with D possibly matching TRBD1 (5 bases). V gave up 6 bases and J gave up 5 bases, with 19 bases separating them. The CDR3 has 15 residues. The germline CDR1 and CDR2 sequences are LGHNT and FRNRAP. The CDR3 DNA is TGTGCTAGTGGCTCCGGGCAGGGCAAGGTGGAGACCCAGTACTTC. Translating it yields CASGSGQGKVETQYF.

This clone has a handful of counts. The chain links TRBV30 to TRBJ1-5; D perhaps matches TRBD1 (5 bases). The germline V gene has CDR1 GTSNPN and CDR2 SVGIG (reference sequence). The ends were cut back, 1 base at V and 3 bases at J, with 10 bases in the middle. The CDR3 sequence is 14 residues long. CDR3 loop: CAWSGMTANQPQHF. The CDR3, as DNA: TGTGCCTGGAGTGGGATGACAGCCAATCAGCCCCAGCATTTT.

The V and J genes are TRBV4-1 and TRBJ1-4; no clear D. Trimming took 0 bases from V and 10 from J, leaving 12 bases between them. Germline V lookup: CDR1 MGHRA, CDR2 YSYEKL. CDR3 length equals 14 residues. The CDR3 nucleotides are TGCGCCAGCAGCCAAGATCGCGAGGCAAGAAAACTGTTTTTT. This codes for CASSQDREARKLFF.

This chain connects TRBV4-1 to TRBJ1-2; D not resolved. Germline loops: CDR1 MGHRA, CDR2 YSYEKL. Trimming removed 2 bases at V and 0 bases at J, with 13 bases between. CDR3 length: 16 residues. For the CDR3, the DNA is TGCGCCAGCAGCCAATGGGCCGAAGGTTCTAACTATGGCTACACCTTC. Protein sequence: CASSQWAEGSNYGYTF.

This clone was detected a few times. V gene TRBV19 combines with J gene TRBJ2-1; 8 positions match TRBD2. Germline lookup yields CDR1 LNHDA and CDR2 SQIVND (reference sequence). Germline trimming cut 1 base from V and 7 bases from J; bases unmatched to any gene: 6. CDR3 length: 15 amino acids. CDR3 amino acids: CASSIVGLAGNEQFF. The DNA of the CDR3 is TGTGCCAGTAGTATAGTGGGGCTAGCGGGTAATGAGCAGTTCTTC.

This clone was found a few times. The chain has TRBV6-5 and TRBJ1-5, with D tentatively TRBD1 (6 bases). Trimming took 1 base from V and 7 from J, leaving 14 bases between them. Germline assignment: CDR1 MNHEY and CDR2 SVGAGI. The CDR3 runs to 15 residues. The CDR3: CASSYLAGRGQPQHF. The CDR3 nucleotides are TGTGCCAGCAGTTACTTAGCCGGCAGGGGACAGCCCCAGCATTTT.

The V and J genes are TRBV11-2 and TRBJ2-5; no firm D call. The CDR3 is made up of 11 amino acids. Germline V lookup: CDR1 SGHAT, CDR2 FQNNGV. V was pared by 4 bases and J by 5 bases, with 5 bases between. CDR3 amino acids: CASSSRETQYF. DNA of the CDR3: TGTGCCAGCAGCTCCAGGGAGACCCAGTACTTC.

The chain uses TRBV2 and TRBJ2-1, with 7 bases lining up with TRBD2. V gave up 6 bases and J gave up 2 bases; unmatched junction bases: 7. The CDR3 is 15 residues long. Germline-derived CDR1 and CDR2 are SNHLY and FYNNEI. The CDR3 loop is CASRIAGTTYNEQFF. In nucleotides, the CDR3 is TGTGCCAGCAGGATAGCGGGCACGACCTACAATGAGCAGTTCTTC. The full variable domain, its missing parts supplied by reference TRBV2 and TRBJ2-1, is EPEVTQTPSHQVTQMGQEVILRCVPISNHLYFYWYRQILGQKVEFLVSFYNNEISEKSEIFDDQFSVERPDGSNFTLKIRSTKLEDSAMYFCASRIAGTTYNEQFFGPGTRLTVL.

This clone occurred a few times. The V call is TRBV7-2, the J call TRBJ2-3; TRBD2 matches 7 bases. The CDR3 loop spans 16 amino acids. J gave up 1 base and V 5 bases, and 9 bases lay outside the gene matches. Germline CDR1 and CDR2: SGHTA and FQGNSA. The CDR3 region is CASSPPGTSGTDTQYF. The CDR3 nucleotides read TGTGCCAGCAGCCCGCCGGGTACTAGCGGCACAGATACGCAGTATTTT.

The table lists this clone with a few counts. The chain has TRBV15 and TRBJ2-3; the match to TRBD2 covers 7 bases. After removal of 2 bases from V and 2 bases from J, the junction contained 7 bases not matched to a gene. CDR1 and CDR2 (germline): LNHNV, YYDKDF (reference sequence). This CDR3 comprises 16 residues. CDR3 sequence: CATSRSPSGATDTQYF. CDR3 in DNA: TGTGCCACCAGCAGAAGTCCTAGCGGCGCCACAGATACGCAGTATTTT.

The chain uses TRBV28 and TRBJ2-5, with 9 positions matching TRBD1. Trimming removed 8 bases from V and 5 bases from J; junction bases left unmatched: 12. CDR1 MDHEN and CDR2 SYDVKM come from the germline V gene. This CDR3 has 15 residues. The CDR3 bases are TGTGCCAGCTACCCGGGACAGGGCTTTCGGGAGACCCAGTACTTC. Protein: CASYPGQGFRETQYF.

This clone was seen more than once but under ten times. This rearrangement joins TRBV30 to TRBJ1-1, with D perhaps TRBD1 (6 bases). Germline CDR1 reads GTSNPN; CDR2 reads SVGIG (reference sequence). With 5 bases removed from V and 1 base from J, the gap between germline ends came to 14 bases. CDR3 length: 14 amino acids. The CDR3 DNA is TGTGCCTGGGGCTCGGACAGCCGGAACACTGAAGCTTTCTTT. This gives the protein CAWGSDSRNTEAFF.

This clone was seen only a few times. The genes are TRBV30 and TRBJ1-5; perhaps TRBD1 as D (5 bases). The CDR3 is 13 amino acids. V was shortened by 0 bases and J by 5 bases, with 8 bases between the two germline ends. CDR1 and CDR2 from the germline V gene are GTSNPN and SVGIG (reference sequence). Written as DNA, the CDR3 is TGTGCCTGGAGTGTACAGGAAGATCAGCCCCAGCATTTT. It yields the protein CAWSVQEDQPQHF.

This chain joins TRBV5-1 and TRBJ2-1; D is unresolved. This CDR3 region has 11 residues. The germline gives CDR1 SGHRS, CDR2 YFSETQ. V shed 0 bases and J shed 15 bases, with 10 bases lying between them. Here the CDR3 reads CASSLDSLRFF. CDR3 nucleotide sequence: TGCGCCAGCAGCTTGGACTCCCTAAGGTTCTTC.

This rearrangement joins TRBV5-6 to TRBJ2-7, with D unclear. The length of the CDR3 is 12 residues. Germline CDR1 reads SGHDT; CDR2 reads YYEEEE. Trimming removed 0 bases from V and 4 bases from J, with 5 bases in between. CDR3 residues: CASSLALYEQYF. CDR3 sequence (DNA): TGTGCCAGCAGCTTGGCGTTATACGAGCAGTACTTC.

This clone has only a few counts. This chain links TRBV19 with TRBJ2-1; TRBD1 agrees at 9 bases. V dropped 7 bases and J dropped 9; count of bases not matched to a gene: 10. This CDR3 has 14 amino acids. The germline V gene has CDR1 LNHDA and CDR2 SQIVND (reference sequence). Here the CDR3 reads CASKDRGLNGEQFF. The CDR3 coding sequence is TGTGCCAGTAAGGACAGGGGTCTTAATGGTGAGCAGTTCTTC.

This chain joins TRBV4-3 and TRBJ2-1; D call uncertain. This CDR3 spans 14 amino acids. Trimming left V 0 bases short and J 10 bases short, with 13 bases between. Germline V lookup: CDR1 LGHNA, CDR2 YSLEER. The CDR3, as DNA: TGCGCCAGCAGCCAAGAAGATCAGAGGTTGGAGCAGTTCTTC. Amino acids: CASSQEDQRLEQFF.

This clone was detected a few times. The rearrangement joins TRBV6-6 to TRBJ2-7; 7 bases agree with TRBD1. After removal of 8 bases from V and 0 bases from J, the junction contained 1 base not matched to a gene. Germline V gene data show CDR1 as MNHNY and CDR2 as SVGAGI (reference sequence). This CDR3 spans 12 amino acids. Written as DNA, the CDR3 is TGTGCCAGCGGGGACAGCTCCTACGAGCAGTACTTC. Encoded protein: CASGDSSYEQYF.

V gene TRBV5-1 combines with J gene TRBJ2-5; TRBD2 matches at 10 bases. Germline trimming cut 4 bases from V and 3 bases from J; bases unmatched to any gene: 6. Germline V gives CDR1 SGHRS, CDR2 YFSETQ. The CDR3 has 15 amino acids. CDR3 region: CASSPGTSVEETQYF. The CDR3 nucleotides are TGCGCCAGCAGCCCCGGGACTAGCGTAGAAGAGACCCAGTACTTC.

The table lists this clone with a few counts. This chain joins TRBV27 and TRBJ2-7; no definite D call. Looked up from germline, CDR1 is MNHEY and CDR2 is SMNVEV (reference sequence). This CDR3 comprises 16 residues. V lost 0 bases and J lost 3, with 15 bases in between. The CDR3 bases are TGTGCCAGCAGTTTATCGTCAGCTAGAACTATCTACGAGCAGTACTTC. It codes for CASSLSSARTIYEQYF.

The chain links TRBV7-9 to TRBJ1-2; the D gene is possibly TRBD1 (6 bases). Germline CDR1 is SEHNR and CDR2 is FQNEAQ (reference sequence). This CDR3 is 13 amino acids long. V lost 5 bases and J lost 6, with 13 bases in between. CDR3 protein: CASSVGGPDGYTF. For the CDR3, the DNA is TGTGCCAGCAGCGTAGGGGGGCCCGATGGCTACACCTTC.

The chain carries TRBV19 and TRBJ2-1, with D unresolved. Trimming took off 3 bases at V and 7 bases at J, with 13 bases between the two ends. CDR3 length: 14 amino acids. From germline, CDR1 is LNHDA and CDR2 SQIVND (reference sequence). The CDR3 DNA reads as TGTGCCAGTAGTATCTTATCGTCTAGAAATGAGCAGTTCTTC. It is translated as CASSILSSRNEQFF.